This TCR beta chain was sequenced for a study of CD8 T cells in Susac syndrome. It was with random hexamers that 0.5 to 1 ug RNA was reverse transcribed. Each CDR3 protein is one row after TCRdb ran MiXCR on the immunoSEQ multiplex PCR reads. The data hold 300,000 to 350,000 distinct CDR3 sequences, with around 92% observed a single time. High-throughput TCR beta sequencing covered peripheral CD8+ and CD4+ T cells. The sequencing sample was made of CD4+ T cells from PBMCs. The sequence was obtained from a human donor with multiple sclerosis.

The CDR3 spells CAWSLAGVNTQYF. As DNA, the CDR3 is TGTGCCTGGAGCCTAGCGGGGGTGAATACGCAGTATTTT. The chain joins TRBV30 to TRBJ2-3; 10 bases match TRBD2. Unmatched junction bases numbered 4, after V lost 3 bases and J lost 7 bases. This CDR3 comprises 13 residues. Germline V gene lookup returns CDR1 GTSNPN and CDR2 SVGIG (reference sequence).